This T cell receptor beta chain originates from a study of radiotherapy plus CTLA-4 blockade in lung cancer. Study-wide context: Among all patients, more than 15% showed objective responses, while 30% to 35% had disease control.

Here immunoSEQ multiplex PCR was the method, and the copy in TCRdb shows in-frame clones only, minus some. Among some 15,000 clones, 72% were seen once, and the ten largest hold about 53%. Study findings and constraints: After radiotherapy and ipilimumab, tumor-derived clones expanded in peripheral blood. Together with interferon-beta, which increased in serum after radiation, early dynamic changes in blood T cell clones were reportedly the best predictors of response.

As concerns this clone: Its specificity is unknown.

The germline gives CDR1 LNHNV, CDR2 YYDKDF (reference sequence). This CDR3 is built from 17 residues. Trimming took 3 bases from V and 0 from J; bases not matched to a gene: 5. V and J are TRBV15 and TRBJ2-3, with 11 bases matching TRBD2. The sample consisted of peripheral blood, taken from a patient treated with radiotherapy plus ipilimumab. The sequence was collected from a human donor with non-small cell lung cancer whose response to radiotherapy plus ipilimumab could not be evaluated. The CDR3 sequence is CATSSQTSGASTDTQYF. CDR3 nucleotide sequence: TGTGCCACCAGCAGTCAGACTAGCGGGGCTAGCACAGATACGCAGTATTTT.